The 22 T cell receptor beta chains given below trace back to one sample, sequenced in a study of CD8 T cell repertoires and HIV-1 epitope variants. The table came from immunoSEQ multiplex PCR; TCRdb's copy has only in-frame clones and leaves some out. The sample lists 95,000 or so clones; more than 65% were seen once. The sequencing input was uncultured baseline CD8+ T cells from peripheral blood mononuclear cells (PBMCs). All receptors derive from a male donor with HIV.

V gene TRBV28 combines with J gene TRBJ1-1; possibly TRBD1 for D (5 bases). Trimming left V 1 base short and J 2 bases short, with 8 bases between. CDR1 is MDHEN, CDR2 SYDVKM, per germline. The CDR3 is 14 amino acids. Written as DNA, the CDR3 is TGTGCCAGCAGTTTATTTGGGGGTAACACTGAAGCTTTCTTT. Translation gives CASSLFGGNTEAFF.

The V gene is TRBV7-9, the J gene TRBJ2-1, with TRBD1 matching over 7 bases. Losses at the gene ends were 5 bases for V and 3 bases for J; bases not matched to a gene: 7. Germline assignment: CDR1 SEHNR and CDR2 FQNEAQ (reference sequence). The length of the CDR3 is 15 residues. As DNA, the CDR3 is TGTGCCAGCAGCCAATCAGGGGGTTTCTACAATGAGCAGTTCTTC. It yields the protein CASSQSGGFYNEQFF.

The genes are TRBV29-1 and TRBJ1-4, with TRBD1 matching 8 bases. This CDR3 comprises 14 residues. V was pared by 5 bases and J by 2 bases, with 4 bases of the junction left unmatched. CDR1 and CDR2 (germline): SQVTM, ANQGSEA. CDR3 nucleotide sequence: TGCAGCGTTTCTCGGACAGGGACTAATGAAAAACTGTTTTTT. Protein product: CSVSRTGTNEKLFF.

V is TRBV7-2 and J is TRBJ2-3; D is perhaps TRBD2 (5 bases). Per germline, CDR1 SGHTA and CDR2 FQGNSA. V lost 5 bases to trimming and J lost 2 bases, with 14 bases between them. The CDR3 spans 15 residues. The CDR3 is CASSPTRAATDTQYF. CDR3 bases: TGTGCCAGCAGCCCCACTAGGGCTGCCACAGATACGCAGTATTTT.

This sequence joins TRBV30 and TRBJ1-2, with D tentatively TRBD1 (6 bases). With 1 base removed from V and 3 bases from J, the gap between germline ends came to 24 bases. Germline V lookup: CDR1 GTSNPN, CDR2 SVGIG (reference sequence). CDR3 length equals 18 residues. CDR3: CAWSDFRRTTKGDYGYTF. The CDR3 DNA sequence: TGTGCCTGGAGTGACTTTCGCCGGACCACTAAGGGGGACTATGGCTACACCTTC.

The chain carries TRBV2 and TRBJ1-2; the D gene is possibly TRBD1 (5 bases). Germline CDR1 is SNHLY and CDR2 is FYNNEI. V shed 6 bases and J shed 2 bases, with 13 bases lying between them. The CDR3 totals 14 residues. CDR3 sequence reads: CASRAQTDNYGYTF. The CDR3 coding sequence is TGTGCCAGCAGGGCCCAGACAGACAACTATGGCTACACCTTC.

The CDR3 sequence: CASSATGVGNSPLHF. CDR3 sequence (DNA): TGTGCCAGCAGCGCGACAGGGGTGGGTAATTCACCCCTCCACTTT. The chain uses TRBV9 and TRBJ1-6, with 8 bases identical to TRBD1. Germline CDR1 SGDLS, CDR2 YYNGEE. V lost 3 bases, J lost 6 bases, and 5 bases stayed unmatched. The CDR3 is made up of 15 amino acids.

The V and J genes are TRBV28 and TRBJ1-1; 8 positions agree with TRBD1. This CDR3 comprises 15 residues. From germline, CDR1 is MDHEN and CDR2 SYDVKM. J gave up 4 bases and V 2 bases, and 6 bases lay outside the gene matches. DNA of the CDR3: TGTGCCAGCAGTTTAGAGGCCAGGGGGCGCACTGAAGCTTTCTTT. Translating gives CASSLEARGRTEAFF.

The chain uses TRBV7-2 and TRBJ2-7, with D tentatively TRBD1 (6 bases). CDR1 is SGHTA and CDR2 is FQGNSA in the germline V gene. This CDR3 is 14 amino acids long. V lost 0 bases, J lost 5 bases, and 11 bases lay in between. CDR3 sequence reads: CASSLAAQGHEQYF. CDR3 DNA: TGTGCCAGCAGCTTAGCGGCACAGGGCCACGAGCAGTACTTC.

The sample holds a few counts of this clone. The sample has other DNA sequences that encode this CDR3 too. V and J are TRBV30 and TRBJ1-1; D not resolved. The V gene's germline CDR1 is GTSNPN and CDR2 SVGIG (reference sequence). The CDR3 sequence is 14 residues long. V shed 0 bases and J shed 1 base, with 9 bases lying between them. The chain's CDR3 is CAWSVRAGNTEAFF. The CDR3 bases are TGTGCCTGGAGTGTCCGGGCAGGGAACACTGAAGCTTTCTTT.

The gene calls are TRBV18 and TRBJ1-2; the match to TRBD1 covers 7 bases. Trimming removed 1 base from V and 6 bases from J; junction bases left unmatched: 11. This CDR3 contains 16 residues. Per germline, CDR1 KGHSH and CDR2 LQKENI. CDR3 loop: CASSPLPQGQGDGYTF. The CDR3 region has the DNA TGTGCCAGCTCACCACTCCCACAGGGCCAGGGGGATGGCTACACCTTC.

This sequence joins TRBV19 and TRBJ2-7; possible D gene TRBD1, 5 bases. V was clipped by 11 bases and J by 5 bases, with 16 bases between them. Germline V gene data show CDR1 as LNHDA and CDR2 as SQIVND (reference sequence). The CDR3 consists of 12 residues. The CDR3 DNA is TGTGCCCTTAGGGGAATCGAGGACGAGCAGTACTTC. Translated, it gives CALRGIEDEQYF.

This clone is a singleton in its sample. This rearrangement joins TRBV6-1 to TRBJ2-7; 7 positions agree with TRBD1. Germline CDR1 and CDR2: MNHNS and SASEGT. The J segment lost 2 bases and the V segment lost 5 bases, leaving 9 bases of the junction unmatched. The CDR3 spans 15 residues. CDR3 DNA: TGTGCCAGCAGTCCTACCGGGACAGCTACCTACGAGCAGTACTTC. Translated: CASSPTGTATYEQYF.

For the CDR3, the DNA is TGCGCCAGCAGCTATGACATAGGCACCAATGGCTACACCTTC. This encodes CASSYDIGTNGYTF. This chain links TRBV5-1 with TRBJ1-2; D remains ambiguous. Between the trimmed V and J ends, which lost 3 bases and 6 bases, there was a span of 15 bases. The CDR3 is 14 residues long. Per germline, CDR1 SGHRS and CDR2 YFSETQ.

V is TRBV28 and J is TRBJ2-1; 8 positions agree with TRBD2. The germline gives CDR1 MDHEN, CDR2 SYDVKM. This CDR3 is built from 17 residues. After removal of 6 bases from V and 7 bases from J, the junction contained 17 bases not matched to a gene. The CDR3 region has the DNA TGTGCCAGCAGCCTATGGGTGGCGGGAGGCAGTTCTAATGAGCAGTTCTTC. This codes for CASSLWVAGGSSNEQFF.

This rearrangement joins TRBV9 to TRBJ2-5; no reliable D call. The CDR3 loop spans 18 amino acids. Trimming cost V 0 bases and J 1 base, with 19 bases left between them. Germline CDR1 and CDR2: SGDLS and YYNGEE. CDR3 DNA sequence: TGTGCCAGCAGCGTAGGGTCTCGGGCAGATCTCGCCCAAGAGACCCAGTACTTC. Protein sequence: CASSVGSRADLAQETQYF.

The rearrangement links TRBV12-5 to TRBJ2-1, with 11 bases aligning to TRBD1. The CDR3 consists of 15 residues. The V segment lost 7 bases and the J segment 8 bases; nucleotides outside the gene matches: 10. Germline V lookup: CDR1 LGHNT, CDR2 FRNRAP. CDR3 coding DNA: TGTGCTAGTGCCGTCGCCGGACAGGGGGCTTATGAGCAGTTCTTC. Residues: CASAVAGQGAYEQFF. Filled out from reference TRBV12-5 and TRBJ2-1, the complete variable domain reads DARVTQTPRHKVTEMGQEVTMRCQPILGHNTVFWYRQTMMQGLELLAYFRNRAPLDDSGMPKDRFSAEMPDATLATLKIQPSEPRDSAVYFCASAVAGQGAYEQFFGPGTRLTVL.

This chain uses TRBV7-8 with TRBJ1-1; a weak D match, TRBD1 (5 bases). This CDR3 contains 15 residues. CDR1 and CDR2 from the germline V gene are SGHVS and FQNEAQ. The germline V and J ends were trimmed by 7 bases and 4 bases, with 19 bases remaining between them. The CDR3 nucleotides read TGTGCCAGCATCCTGGGCAGGATCACAGGCACTGAAGCTTTCTTT. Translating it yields CASILGRITGTEAFF. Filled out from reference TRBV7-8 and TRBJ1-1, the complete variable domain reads GAGVSQSPRYKVAKRGQDVALRCDPISGHVSLFWYQQALGQGPEFLTYFQNEAQLDKSGLPSDRFFAERPEGSVSTLKIQRTQQEDSAVYLCASILGRITGTEAFFGQGTRLTVV.

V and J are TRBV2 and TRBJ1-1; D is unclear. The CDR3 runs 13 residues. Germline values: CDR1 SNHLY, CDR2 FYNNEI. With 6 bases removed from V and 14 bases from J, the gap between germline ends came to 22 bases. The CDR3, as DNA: TGTGCCAGCAGGAATTCGGGGAAGCAACTGGGGTTCTTT. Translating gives CASRNSGKQLGFF.

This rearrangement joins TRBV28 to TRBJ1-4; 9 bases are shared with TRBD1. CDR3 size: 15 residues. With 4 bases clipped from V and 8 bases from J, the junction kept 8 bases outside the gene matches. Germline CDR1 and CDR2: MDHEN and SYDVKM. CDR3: CASSSEDRGGEKLFF. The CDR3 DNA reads TGTGCCAGCAGTTCCGAGGACAGGGGTGGCGAAAAACTGTTTTTT.

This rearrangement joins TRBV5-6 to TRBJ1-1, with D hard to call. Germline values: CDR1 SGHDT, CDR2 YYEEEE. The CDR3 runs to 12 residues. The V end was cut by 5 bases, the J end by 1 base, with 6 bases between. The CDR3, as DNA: TGTGCCAGCAGTCGGGGGAACACTGAAGCTTTCTTT. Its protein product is CASSRGNTEAFF.

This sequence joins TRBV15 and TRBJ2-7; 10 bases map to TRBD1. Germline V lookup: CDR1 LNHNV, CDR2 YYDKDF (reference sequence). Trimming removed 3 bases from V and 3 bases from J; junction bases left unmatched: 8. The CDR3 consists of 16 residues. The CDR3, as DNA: TGTGCCACCAGCAGGGAACGACAGGGGGCGAGCTACGAGCAGTACTTC. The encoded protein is CATSRERQGASYEQYF.